A selection of T cell receptor beta chains follows, all from one sample in a study of T-cell reconstitution after alpha-beta-depleted transplantation in children. From the PCR reads, TCRdb called clonotypes with MiXCR, one entry per CDR3 protein. The data contain around 380,000 distinct CDR3 sequences, approximately 11% of them singletons. The material sequenced was PBMCs from the stem cell graft donor, taken from the stem cell graft. These receptors were collected from a human donor who donated a stem cell graft to a child with acute myeloid leukemia. CDR3s include the opening cysteine and the closing phenylalanine or tryptophan. The D gene is left open where the match is weak. A clone size is listed for some rows: how often the clone was seen (once, few, many), or a class if it is expanded.

clone_size,j_call,v_call,d_call,cdr3_nt,cdr3_aa
many,TRBJ1-2,TRBV29-1,-,TGCAGCGTTGACAGCGCTGCCACCGAGATCAGCTATGGCTACACCTTC,CSVDSAATEISYGYTF
few,TRBJ2-7,TRBV6-2/TRBV6-3,TRBD1,TGTGCCAGCAGCAAGGGACAGGCGAGCTCCTACGAGCAGTACTTC,CASSKGQASSYEQYF
many,TRBJ1-4,TRBV4-1,-,TGCGCCAGCAGCCAGGGGAGGGGTGCAACTAATGAAAAACTGTTTTTT,CASSQGRGATNEKLFF
few,TRBJ2-4,TRBV20-1,-,TGCAGTGCCGATATCTACGCTGGAGGAAACATTCAGTACTTC,CSADIYAGGNIQYF
-,TRBJ1-2,TRBV7-2,-,TGTGCCAGCAGCTTAGGACAGAACGTCTATGGCTACACCTTC,CASSLGQNVYGYTF
-,TRBJ1-2,TRBV20-1,-,TGCAGTGCTAGTTTCAGTAACTATGGCTACACCTTC,CSASFSNYGYTF
-,TRBJ2-1,TRBV12-3/TRBV12-4,TRBD1,TGTGCCAGCAGTTTCGGGACAGGCGATTCCTACAATGAGCAGTTCTTC,CASSFGTGDSYNEQFF
-,TRBJ1-5,TRBV2,-,TGTGCCAGCAGGCCCCAGGGTGGCAATCAGCCCCAGCATTTT,CASRPQGGNQPQHF
-,TRBJ2-3,TRBV12-5,-,TGTGCTAGTGGTATCACAGATACGCAGTATTTT,CASGITDTQYF
-,TRBJ2-5,TRBV12-5,-,TGTGCTAGTGGTTTGGGGGGGTTCGAGACCCAGTACTTC,CASGLGGFETQYF
-,TRBJ2-3,TRBV5-1,TRBD2,TGCGCCAGCAGCTTCGGGACTAGCCCCACAGATACGCAGTATTTT,CASSFGTSPTDTQYF
few,TRBJ2-7,TRBV5-1,-,TGCGCCAGCATCCCCTCTGCAGGCCATTACGAGCAGTACTTC,CASIPSAGHYEQYF
few,TRBJ2-7,TRBV27,-,TGTGCCAGCAGTCTTCCACACTACGAGCAGTACTTC,CASSLPHYEQYF
few,TRBJ2-1,TRBV18,TRBD2,TGTGCCAGCTCACCACTAGCGGGGGAGGATGAGCAGTTCTTC,CASSPLAGEDEQFF
-,TRBJ2-1,TRBV5-1,TRBD2,TGCGCCAGCAGCGGGGGACTAGCGGGAGGCTACAATGAGCAGTTCTTC,CASSGGLAGGYNEQFF
few,TRBJ1-2,TRBV4-1,TRBD1,TGCGCCAGCAGCTGGGGACAGAACTATGGCTACACCTTC,CASSWGQNYGYTF
-,TRBJ2-3,TRBV20-1,-,TGCAGTGCTAGAGATGATTTTTCGGATACGCAGTATTTT,CSARDDFSDTQYF
-,TRBJ2-5,TRBV9,-,TGTGCCAGCAGCGGCGGCAGCGTCAGTGGAGAGACCCAGTACTTC,CASSGGSVSGETQYF
-,TRBJ2-5,TRBV20-1,-,TGCAGTGCTAGAGCCGACGACTGGCTCCAACCGCTGGAGACCCAGTACTTC,CSARADDWLQPLETQYF
many,TRBJ2-2,TRBV4-2,-,TGTGCCAGCAGCCAAGATCAGGGGTCGGGGACCGGGGAGCTGTTTTTT,CASSQDQGSGTGELFF
few,TRBJ2-3,TRBV5-8,-,TGTGCCAGCAGCTTGGGGGTCGCCGCATCTAGCACAGATACGCAGTATTTT,CASSLGVAASSTDTQYF
-,TRBJ1-1,TRBV20-1,-,TGCAGTGCTGAGCGGACCGCCCCTGAAGCTTTCTTT,CSAERTAPEAFF
-,TRBJ2-2,TRBV6-4,-,TGTGCCAGCACGAATATAGCAGGCACCGGGGAGCTGTTTTTT,CASTNIAGTGELFF
-,TRBJ2-1,TRBV19,TRBD2,TGTGCCAGTAGCATAGGGACTAGCGGGTTTAATGAGCAGTTCTTC,CASSIGTSGFNEQFF
few,TRBJ2-7,TRBV12-3/TRBV12-4,-,TGTGCCAGCAGTTTAGACTCCACTACGAAGCAGTACTTC,CASSLDSTTKQYF
few,TRBJ1-6,TRBV20-1,-,TGCAGTGCTAGAGATCGGCTTTCTCTAAGCTCCTATAATTCACCCCTCCACTTT,CSARDRLSLSSYNSPLHF
many,TRBJ2-5,TRBV5-1,-,TGCGCCAGCAGCTTGGGATTGGGCCAAGAGACCCAGTACTTC,CASSLGLGQETQYF
few,TRBJ2-3,TRBV10-3,-,TGTGCCATCAGTGACCGGACAGACCTCACAGATACGCAGTATTTT,CAISDRTDLTDTQYF
many,TRBJ2-3,TRBV5-1,-,TGCGCCAGCAGTCCGGTGGGGGGCGCCCCCACAGATACGCAGTATTTT,CASSPVGGAPTDTQYF
few,TRBJ2-2,TRBV12-3/TRBV12-4,TRBD2,TGTGCCAGCAGTTTAGGACTAGCGGGGGGTCACGATGGGGAGCTGTTTTTT,CASSLGLAGGHDGELFF
many,TRBJ1-1,TRBV7-9,-,TGTGCCAGCAGCCAGGCGGACAGAAACACTGAAGCTTTCTTT,CASSQADRNTEAFF
few,TRBJ1-2,TRBV5-1,TRBD1,TGCGCCAGCAGCACGTGGACAGGGGGCGAGGTGACGGGCTACACCTTC,CASSTWTGGEVTGYTF
many,TRBJ2-3,TRBV20-1,TRBD2,TGCAGTGCCCCTAGCGGGAGTACAGATACGCAGTATTTT,CSAPSGSTDTQYF
-,TRBJ1-3,TRBV12-3/TRBV12-4,-,TGTGCCAGCAGTTTAGCAGGGGTCGGAAACACCATATATTTT,CASSLAGVGNTIYF
many,TRBJ2-7,TRBV4-2,-,TGTGCCAGCAGCCCGCCTGGTCCCGAGCAGTACTTC,CASSPPGPEQYF
-,TRBJ1-2,TRBV12-3/TRBV12-4,TRBD1,TGTGCCAGCAGTCCAACCGACAGGGGGTCTTACTATGGCTACACCTTC,CASSPTDRGSYYGYTF
few,TRBJ2-1,TRBV20-1,TRBD2,TGCAGTGCTAAGGGACTAGCGGGGATCATCAATGAGCAGTTCTTC,CSAKGLAGIINEQFF
few,TRBJ1-6,TRBV5-1,-,TGCGCCAGCAGCCCCCCTGACAATTCACCCCTCCACTTT,CASSPPDNSPLHF
-,TRBJ1-4,TRBV5-1,-,TGCGCCAGCAGCTTGGTCGGCGAAAGAAATGAAAAACTGTTTTTT,CASSLVGERNEKLFF